The entry below describes one T cell receptor (beta chain). Its antigen is not known. Germline trimming cut 5 bases from V and 7 bases from J; bases unmatched to any gene: 3. Germline V gives CDR1 SEHNR, CDR2 FQNEAQ (reference sequence). The CDR3 covers 15 residues. This specimen belongs to a study of cytomegalovirus exposure and HLA in healthy donors. Study summary: Among the roughly 430 genotyped donors, around 81% were placed in the Caucasian-associated ancestry cluster.

Notes on the study in general: TCR beta V- and J-gene trimming, according to a later analysis, was linked to a missense DCLRE1C variant. Later analysis found that TCR beta chains associated with HLA were more clonally expanded than other, equally common chains.

With 60 Vbeta and 13 Jbeta primers, the PCR was carried out. Some clones are missing from TCRdb's copy, which holds only in-frame ones; the method was immunoSEQ multiplex PCR. The table has about 120,000 clones, less than 10% seen once; the top ten hold around 6.1%. The receptor was isolated from a woman in her thirties or forties in good health and CMV-seropositive. This sequence joins TRBV7-9 and TRBJ2-1, with 15 bases aligning to TRBD2. Sequenced material: PBMCs. CDR3 protein: CASSRTSGGGNEQFF. Here the CDR3 DNA reads TGTGCCAGCAGCCGGACTAGCGGGGGGGGAAATGAGCAGTTCTTC.